This T cell receptor (beta chain) was identified during a study of blood T cell repertoires in COVID-19. In germline, CDR1 is LGHDT, CDR2 YNNKEL (reference sequence). The CDR3 is 15 amino acids. The V end was cut by 3 bases, the J end by 2 bases, with 12 bases between. Assay used: immunoSEQ multiplex PCR; TCRdb lists only in-frame clones, some missing. Of roughly 210,000 clones listed, less than 90% are singletons. The chain links TRBV3-1 (or the pseudogene TRBV3-2) to TRBJ2-3, with a weak D call TRBD1 (6 bases). Sequenced input: peripheral blood. This receptor was taken from a woman aged 80 or over with COVID-19, enrolled during active disease. CDR3 in amino acids: CASSQVGATTDTQYF. CDR3 coding DNA: TGTGCCAGCAGCCAGGTGGGGGCCACCACAGATACGCAGTATTTT.